This passage covers 21 T cell receptor beta chains from one sample sequenced in a study of blood T cell repertoires in COVID-19. Profiled with immunoSEQ multiplex PCR; TCRdb holds only in-frame clones, not every one. Here the sample spans fewer than 250,000 clones, 85% to 90% being singletons. Sequencing was done on a sample of PBMCs or T cells enriched from blood (not recorded which). These receptor sequences come from a woman in her thirties or forties in a cohort exposed to, infected with or recovered from COVID-19 (not recorded which).

The V call is TRBV13, the J call TRBJ2-7; 16 nucleotides match TRBD2. The germline V gene has CDR1 PRHDT and CDR2 FYEKMQ (reference sequence). The CDR3 sequence is 17 residues long. V lost 0 bases, J lost 7 bases, and 6 bases stayed unmatched. The CDR3 here is CASSLGLGTSGRGEQYF. In nucleotides, the CDR3 is TGTGCCAGCAGCTTAGGCCTCGGGACTAGCGGGAGGGGTGAGCAGTACTTC.

The V gene is TRBV7-2, the J gene TRBJ1-1; no clear D gene. The germline V and J ends were trimmed by 0 bases and 3 bases, with 11 bases remaining between them. Germline CDR1 and CDR2: SGHTA and FQGNSA. The CDR3 is 15 amino acids. The CDR3 is CASSLARRGDTEAFF. The CDR3 nucleotides are TGTGCCAGCAGCTTAGCACGTCGGGGAGACACTGAAGCTTTCTTT.

The V call is TRBV11-2, the J call TRBJ2-1, with TRBD2 matching 11 bases. Per germline, CDR1 SGHAT and CDR2 FQNNGV. With 3 bases clipped from V and 5 bases from J, the junction kept 3 bases outside the gene matches. The CDR3 totals 15 residues. The CDR3 nucleotides are TGTGCCAGCAGCTTTAGCGGGGGGGCGAACAATGAGCAGTTCTTC. The encoded protein is CASSFSGGANNEQFF. Full variable domain (remainder filled in from reference TRBV11-2 and TRBJ2-1): EAGVAQSPRYKIIEKRQSVAFWCNPISGHATLYWYQQILGQGPKLLIQFQNNGVVDDSQLPKDRFSAERLKGVDSTLKIQPAKLEDSAVYLCASSFSGGANNEQFFGPGTRLTVL.

As regards this clone: The sample carries other DNA sequences with the same CDR3. The chain recombines TRBV6-5 with TRBJ1-1; D unclear. Deletions cut 0 bases from V and 1 base from J, with 9 bases between. This CDR3 spans 15 amino acids. CDR1 and CDR2 (germline): MNHEY, SVGAGI. The CDR3 here is CASSYSGRSNTEAFF. The CDR3 DNA follows: TGTGCCAGCAGTTACTCGGGGAGGTCGAACACTGAAGCTTTCTTT.

The V gene is TRBV19, the J gene TRBJ2-5; the match to TRBD2 covers 7 bases. From germline, CDR1 is LNHDA and CDR2 SQIVND (reference sequence). With V trimmed by 3 bases and J by 6 bases, 13 bases remained unmatched. The CDR3 spans 16 residues. The DNA of the CDR3 is TGTGCCAGTAGTATTGGGGGGGGAAGAGAGAGAAAGACCCAGTACTTC. Its translation: CASSIGGGRERKTQYF. The entire variable domain, with the rest obtained from reference TRBV19 and TRBJ2-5, is as follows: DGGITQSPKYLFRKEGQNVTLSCEQNLNHDAMYWYRQDPGQGLRLIYYSQIVNDFQKGDIAEGYSVSREKKESFPLTVTSAQKNPTAFYLCASSIGGGRERKTQYFGPGTRLLVL.

V gene TRBV9 combines with J gene TRBJ1-1, with 7 bases matching TRBD1. The CDR3 covers 16 residues. V trimming: 0 bases; J trimming: 5 bases; junction bases outside the gene matches: 10. Looked up from germline, CDR1 is SGDLS and CDR2 is YYNGEE. CDR3 region: CASSVDPLNRGTEAFF. As DNA, the CDR3 is TGTGCCAGCAGCGTAGACCCCCTTAACAGGGGTACTGAAGCTTTCTTT.

The gene calls are TRBV5-1 and TRBJ2-7, with D possibly matching TRBD2 (5 bases). Germline V CDR1 and CDR2: SGHRS, YFSETQ. V lost 4 bases to trimming and J lost 0 bases, with 17 bases between them. The length of the CDR3 is 16 residues. CDR3 DNA: TGCGCCAGCAGCCTGGTGGTCGGGATTTCCTCCTACGAGCAGTACTTC. It translates to CASSLVVGISSYEQYF.

V gene TRBV4-2 combines with J gene TRBJ2-7; 9 positions match TRBD2. Germline V gene lookup returns CDR1 LGHNA and CDR2 YNFKEQ. The CDR3 has 17 amino acids. With 4 bases clipped from V and 4 bases from J, the junction kept 14 bases outside the gene matches. CDR3 residues: CASSPLAAGGPNYEQYF. CDR3 DNA: TGTGCCAGCAGCCCACTAGCGGCGGGAGGGCCGAATTACGAGCAGTACTTC.

This sequence joins TRBV7-9 and TRBJ2-1, with 11 bases matching TRBD1. With 5 bases clipped from V and 8 bases from J, the junction kept 8 bases outside the gene matches. The V gene's germline CDR1 is SEHNR and CDR2 FQNEAQ (reference sequence). The CDR3 is 15 residues long. This chain's CDR3 is CASSPQGQGAHEQFF. CDR3 coding DNA: TGTGCCAGCAGCCCCCAAGGACAGGGGGCCCATGAGCAGTTCTTC.

The chain couples TRBV6-1 to TRBJ1-2, with D possibly matching TRBD1 (6 bases). This CDR3 is 17 amino acids long. Trimming cost V 3 bases and J 2 bases, with 19 bases left between them. The germline V gene has CDR1 MNHNS and CDR2 SASEGT. As DNA, the CDR3 is TGTGCCAGCAGTGATCAGCTCCGGGGGGCCGGGAACTATGGCTACACCTTC. It is translated as CASSDQLRGAGNYGYTF.

The chain recombines TRBV27 with TRBJ2-3, with 10 bases lining up with TRBD1. V lost 6 bases, J lost 1 base, and 10 bases stayed unmatched. Germline V lookup: CDR1 MNHEY, CDR2 SMNVEV (reference sequence). The CDR3 runs 17 residues. CDR3 loop: CASSRTGGDLGTDTQYF. The CDR3 DNA follows: TGTGCCAGCAGCCGGACAGGGGGTGACCTTGGCACAGATACGCAGTATTTT.

This chain uses TRBV19 with TRBJ1-5; D possibly corresponds to TRBD1 (6 bases). Germline lookup yields CDR1 LNHDA and CDR2 SQIVND (reference sequence). The CDR3 covers 17 residues. The V end lost 3 bases, the J end lost 3 bases, and 18 bases lay between the germline ends. The CDR3 protein is CASSMTGDRTVNQPQHF. CDR3 sequence (DNA): TGTGCCAGTAGTATGACAGGCGATCGGACCGTCAATCAGCCCCAGCATTTT.

The chain joins TRBV11-2 to TRBJ2-5; 9 bases fit TRBD1. CDR1 is SGHAT, CDR2 FQNNGV, per germline. Losses at the gene ends were 1 base for V and 2 bases for J; bases not matched to a gene: 14. There are 19 residues in the CDR3. CDR3 in amino acids: CASSLVLIHRDRVQETQYF. CDR3 in DNA: TGTGCCAGCAGCTTAGTTCTGATACACCGGGACAGGGTACAAGAGACCCAGTACTTC.

This clone was found a few times. V is TRBV5-8 and J is TRBJ1-1; TRBD1 agrees at 7 bases. Per the germline V gene, CDR1 is SGHTS and CDR2 is YDEGEE. After removal of 4 bases from V and 4 bases from J, the junction contained 7 bases not matched to a gene. The CDR3 loop spans 14 amino acids. Here the CDR3 DNA reads TGTGCCAGCAGCGAGTCAGGGGGAGTCACTGAAGCTTTCTTT. Encoded protein: CASSESGGVTEAFF.

The J gene is TRBJ1-1, the V gene TRBV3-1 (or the pseudogene TRBV3-2); TRBD1 matches 10 bases. Germline V CDR1 and CDR2: LGHDT, YNNKEL (reference sequence). The CDR3 is made up of 15 amino acids. Unmatched junction bases numbered 7, after V lost 6 bases and J lost 3 bases. The CDR3 nucleotides read TGTGCCAGCAGTTGTGACAGGGGGCTACACACTGAAGCTTTCTTT. It specifies CASSCDRGLHTEAFF.

The genes are TRBV27 and TRBJ2-2; D is possibly TRBD2 (5 bases). V lost 1 base and J 4 bases, leaving 10 bases between the germline ends. Germline CDR1 reads MNHEY; CDR2 reads SMNVEV (reference sequence). The CDR3 length is 15 residues. CDR3 nucleotide sequence: TGTGCCAGCAGTTTATATAGCGTTGGCACCGGGGAGCTGTTTTTT. This codes for CASSLYSVGTGELFF.

This chain links TRBV6-1 with TRBJ2-2, with D tentatively TRBD1 (5 bases). CDR1 and CDR2 (germline): MNHNS, SASEGT. This CDR3 comprises 17 residues. Trimming removed 3 bases at V and 5 bases at J, with 19 bases between. The CDR3 is CASSDQGWGFRTGELFF. The CDR3 DNA sequence: TGTGCCAGCAGTGACCAAGGCTGGGGCTTTCGGACCGGGGAGCTGTTTTTT.

This chain links TRBV9 with TRBJ1-1; TRBD1 aligns across 7 bases. CDR1 and CDR2 (germline): SGDLS, YYNGEE. Germline trimming cut 4 bases from V and 4 bases from J; bases unmatched to any gene: 7. The CDR3 length is 14 residues. DNA for the CDR3: TGTGCCAGCAGCAGTGGACCAGGGGGCACTGAAGCTTTCTTT. It is translated as CASSSGPGGTEAFF.

V and J are TRBV28 and TRBJ1-1, with TRBD1 matching 10 bases. This CDR3 has 16 residues. Germline loops: CDR1 MDHEN, CDR2 SYDVKM. V shed 8 bases, J shed 0 bases, and the junction held 9 bases outside the gene matches. The CDR3 DNA reads as TGTGCCAGCCAGACAGGGGGCTATTACATGAACACTGAAGCTTTCTTT. It specifies CASQTGGYYMNTEAFF.

The chain carries TRBV5-4 and TRBJ2-1; 8 bases are shared with TRBD2. V shed 5 bases, J shed 12 bases, and the junction held 13 bases outside the gene matches. Per germline, CDR1 SGHNT and CDR2 YYREEE (reference sequence). The CDR3 totals 14 residues. CDR3 bases: TGTGCCAGCAGGGGTAGCGGGGCTTCGTTAGGGCAGTTCTTC. It specifies CASRGSGASLGQFF.

This clone was observed a handful of times. The chain joins TRBV1 to TRBJ2-1; the table's TRBD2 call for D was not verified on the DNA. TRBV1 is given as a pseudogene. CDR3 length equals 19 residues. CDR3 nucleotide sequence: TGCACCAGCAGCCAAGTATCCGGGACGGGACTAGCGGGGTACAATGAGCAGTTCTTC. Encoded protein: CTSSQVSGTGLAGYNEQFF.